Below are 32 T cell receptor beta chains sequenced from a single sample in a study of post-analysis software for immune sequencing data. TCR beta cDNA libraries had unique molecular identifiers. TCRdb re-called the PCR reads with MiXCR, one entry per CDR3 protein. The sample has 600,000 to 700,000 distinct CDR3 sequences, approximately 60% seen once; the top ten hold about 11%. The antigens for these receptors are not known. Study-wide findings and caveats: The study found TRBV5-6, TRBV5-1 and TRBV20-1 among four to six TRBV segments more frequent in patients than controls.

The sample comprised blood. The receptors shown here come from a girl between 2 and 10 years old with multiple sclerosis.

This clonotype was observed once. The CDR3 loop reads CASSQSDSEKGDTQYF. DNA of the CDR3: TGCGCCAGCAGTCAATCCGACAGCGAGAAGGGAGATACGCAGTATTTT. V gene TRBV23-1 combines with J gene TRBJ2-3, with D possibly matching TRBD1 (5 bases). TRBV23-1 is an ORF, and what it does is uncertain. The CDR3 covers 16 residues. The V end lost 0 bases, the J end lost 5 bases, and 15 bases lay between the germline ends.

The chain links TRBV27 to TRBJ2-1; 9 nucleotides line up with TRBD2. V was pared by 2 bases and J by 5 bases, with 7 bases of the junction left unmatched. The CDR3 runs 16 residues. Per germline, CDR1 MNHEY and CDR2 SMNVEV (reference sequence). In DNA, the CDR3 is TGTGCCAGCAGTTTAATAGCGGGAGTTCAGAACAATGAGCAGTTCTTC. Protein sequence: CASSLIAGVQNNEQFF.

This chain connects TRBV27 to TRBJ2-2; D unresolved. V was cut by 3 bases and J by 3 bases, with 8 bases left in between. The CDR3 is 14 residues long. The V gene's germline CDR1 is MNHEY and CDR2 SMNVEV (reference sequence). The CDR3 sequence: CASSFRGYTGELFF. CDR3 DNA sequence: TGTGCCAGCAGTTTTCGCGGATACACCGGGGAGCTGTTTTTT.

With regard to this clonotype: A read error may produce the germline difference seen at one junction end. This chain links TRBV12-3 or TRBV12-4 with TRBJ2-1; TRBD2 aligns across 12 bases. The CDR3 contains 20 residues. The CDR3 loop is CAGSWGRTGVLAGGFNEQFF. CDR3 DNA sequence: TGTGCCGGCAGTTGGGGCCGCACAGGGGTACTAGCGGGAGGTTTCAATGAGCAGTTCTTC.

The chain uses TRBV9 and TRBJ1-2; possibly TRBD1 for D (6 bases). Germline V gives CDR1 SGDLS, CDR2 YYNGEE. V lost 0 bases to trimming and J lost 0 bases, with 9 bases between them. This CDR3 has 15 amino acids. DNA for the CDR3: TGTGCCAGCAGCGTAGAGGCAGGGGCTAACTATGGCTACACCTTC. It codes for CASSVEAGANYGYTF.

V and J are TRBV12-3 or TRBV12-4 and TRBJ1-5, with D tentatively TRBD1 (5 bases). The CDR3 consists of 14 residues. The V end lost 4 bases, the J end lost 4 bases, and 11 bases lay between the germline ends. CDR3 loop: CASSWGTDNQPQHF. DNA of the CDR3: TGTGCCAGCAGTTGGGGGACCGATAATCAGCCCCAGCATTTT.

This CDR3 is CASSSLDENYEQYF. CDR3 nucleotides: TGTGCCAGCAGCTCCCTGGACGAGAATTACGAGCAGTACTTC. V and J are TRBV7-4 and TRBJ2-4; D is uncertain. The J call may be faulty, since TRBJ2-7 better matches the DNA end. The germline gives CDR1 SGHVT, CDR2 SQSDAQ. The CDR3 contains 14 residues.

This chain connects TRBV2 to TRBJ2-1, with 7 nucleotides matching TRBD1. CDR1 SNHLY and CDR2 FYNNEI come from the germline V gene. V lost 6 bases and J lost 8; bases outside the gene matches: 10. The CDR3 extends over 14 amino acids. The DNA for the CDR3 is TGTGCCAGCAGAGACTTAGACAGGGCTGATGAGCAGTTCTTC. Encoded protein: CASRDLDRADEQFF.

This chain joins TRBV12-3 or TRBV12-4 and TRBJ2-1; no clear D gene. The CDR3 length is 12 residues. V shed 10 bases and J shed 1 base, with 8 bases lying between them. The CDR3 nucleotides read TGTGCCATCCGGAATTCCTACAATGAGCAGTTCTTC. It yields the protein CAIRNSYNEQFF.

This CDR3 is CSANPWTESTDTQYF. CDR3 DNA sequence: TGCAGTGCTAACCCGTGGACGGAGAGCACAGATACGCAGTATTTT. This sequence joins TRBV20-1 and TRBJ2-3, with D uncertain. In germline, CDR1 is DFQATT, CDR2 SNEGSKA (reference sequence). Trimming shortened V by 4 bases and J by 0 bases, and 14 bases separated the two germline ends. CDR3 size: 15 residues.

This clonotype showed up just a few times. The rearrangement links TRBV9 to TRBJ2-1, with TRBD2 matching 13 bases. The V segment lost 2 bases and the J segment 3 bases; nucleotides outside the gene matches: 5. The germline V gene encodes CDR1 SGDLS and CDR2 YYNGEE. The length of the CDR3 is 17 residues. For the CDR3, the DNA is TGTGCCAGCAGCGTGGAGACTAGCGGGAGGATCTACAATGAGCAGTTCTTC. As protein: CASSVETSGRIYNEQFF.

The V and J genes are TRBV4-1 and TRBJ2-1; tentative D call: TRBD1 (6 bases). Germline CDR1 is MGHRA and CDR2 is YSYEKL. The CDR3 extends over 16 amino acids. The ends were cut back, 6 bases at V and 7 bases at J, with 22 bases in the middle. The CDR3 DNA is TGCGCCAGCAGGTACATTTATAGGGGACAAAGAAATGAGCAGTTCTTC. It specifies CASRYIYRGQRNEQFF.

The gene calls are TRBV20-1 and TRBJ1-1; D gene ambiguous. The CDR3 is 15 amino acids. Germline CDR1 reads DFQATT; CDR2 reads SNEGSKA (reference sequence). V shed 2 bases and J shed 0 bases, with 13 bases lying between them. The CDR3 DNA sequence: TGCAGTGCTAGACCCTGGGAGGGCATGAACACTGAAGCTTTCTTT. Translated, it gives CSARPWEGMNTEAFF.

This clonotype has more than one count but fewer than ten. This sequence joins TRBV4-3 and TRBJ1-2, with D perhaps TRBD1 (5 bases). The CDR3 totals 14 residues. Trimming cost V 3 bases and J 6 bases, with 14 bases left between them. CDR1 LGHNA and CDR2 YSLEER come from the germline V gene. CDR3 DNA: TGCGCCAGCAGCCACGTAGGGACCGGGGATGGCTACACCTTC. Encoded protein: CASSHVGTGDGYTF.

The table lists this clonotype with a few counts. The chain uses TRBV7-8 and TRBJ2-7; TRBD1 might be the D (6 bases). V lost 4 bases and J lost 2, with 15 bases in between. Germline values: CDR1 SGHVS, CDR2 FQNEAQ. The CDR3 contains 15 residues. In DNA form, the CDR3 reads TGTGCCAGCAGCTCCCGCCGGACAGTTACCTACGAGCAGTACTTC. Residues: CASSSRRTVTYEQYF.

This chain joins TRBV4-1 and TRBJ2-1; D is unresolved. CDR1 and CDR2 (germline): MGHRA, YSYEKL. The V and J ends lost 0 bases and 0 bases respectively, with 24 bases between them. This CDR3 spans 21 amino acids. CDR3 nucleotide sequence: TGCGCCAGCAGCCAAGATTGGATCAGTATCTTCGCAGCCCGCTCCTACAATGAGCAGTTCTTC. Residues: CASSQDWISIFAARSYNEQFF.

The chain joins TRBV7-6 to TRBJ1-2; weak D call: TRBD1 (6 bases). Germline V gives CDR1 SGHVS, CDR2 FNYEAQ. The CDR3 spans 15 residues. The germline V and J ends were trimmed by 7 bases and 3 bases, with 18 bases remaining between them. CDR3 DNA sequence: TGTGCCAGCACCCCTGTGCCGGGGGGCGACTATGGCTACACCTTC. Translating gives CASTPVPGGDYGYTF.

The chain links TRBV15 to TRBJ2-3, with TRBD2 matching over 8 bases. This CDR3 is built from 19 residues. In germline, CDR1 is LNHNV, CDR2 YYDKDF (reference sequence). Trimming at V came to 1 base and at J to 5 bases, leaving 17 bases not matched to a gene. CDR3: CATSRVPLGSGGRVDTQYF. The CDR3 DNA reads TGTGCCACCAGCAGAGTTCCCCTGGGGAGCGGGGGTCGAGTAGATACGCAGTATTTT.

This clonotype turned up a few times. This chain links TRBV20-1 with TRBJ2-3, with TRBD1 identical over 7 bases. Trimming cost V 6 bases and J 0 bases; bases outside gene matches: 9. Germline V lookup: CDR1 DFQATT, CDR2 SNEGSKA (reference sequence). There are 15 residues in the CDR3. Here the CDR3 DNA reads TGCAGTGCGATAGACAGGGTGGTTAGCACAGATACGCAGTATTTT. Its translation: CSAIDRVVSTDTQYF.

The table lists this clonotype with a few counts. This chain uses TRBV29-1 with TRBJ1-2, with a possible D match to TRBD1 (5 bases). The V end was cut by 3 bases, the J end by 4 bases, with 12 bases between. Germline CDR1 reads SQVTM; CDR2 reads ANQGSEA. This CDR3 region has 13 residues. The CDR3 sequence: CSVDGQGSYGYTF. CDR3 sequence (DNA): TGCAGCGTTGACGGCCAGGGCAGCTATGGCTACACCTTC.

This clonotype was observed a single time. This rearrangement joins TRBV5-1 to TRBJ1-3; a possible D gene is TRBD1 (6 bases). V lost 4 bases and J 4 bases, leaving 21 bases between the germline ends. Germline V gene data show CDR1 as SGHRS and CDR2 as YFSETQ. This CDR3 region has 17 residues. CDR3 in amino acids: CASSLGRNRVSGNTIYF. The CDR3 DNA reads TGCGCCAGCAGCCTGGGCCGGAACAGGGTTTCGGGAAACACCATATATTTT.

The rearrangement uses TRBV6-6 and TRBJ1-1; 7 nucleotides line up with TRBD1. The CDR3 sequence is 14 residues long. The germline V gene encodes CDR1 MNHNY and CDR2 SVGAGI (reference sequence). The junction had 8 bases not matched to a gene; V was cut back by 6 bases and J by 4 bases. CDR3 DNA: TGTGCCAGCAGAATCGGGACAGAAACCACTGAAGCTTTCTTT. As protein: CASRIGTETTEAFF.

This clonotype turned up a few times. The V and J genes are TRBV10-3 and TRBJ1-2; 9 nucleotides agree with TRBD1. V gave up 7 bases and J gave up 3 bases; unmatched junction bases: 3. Germline-derived CDR1 and CDR2 are ENHRY and SYGVKD. The CDR3 is 13 amino acids. The CDR3 loop is CAINRQGDYGYTF. The CDR3 nucleotides read TGTGCCATCAATCGACAGGGGGACTATGGCTACACCTTC.

The V and J genes are TRBV15 and TRBJ2-5, with D perhaps given as TRBD1 or TRBD2 (6 bases each). This CDR3 has 15 amino acids. Germline values: CDR1 LNHNV, CDR2 YYDKDF (reference sequence). With 1 base removed from V and 0 bases from J, the gap between germline ends came to 9 bases. Here the CDR3 DNA reads TGTGCCACCAGCAGAGGGAGGGGGTACCAAGAGACCCAGTACTTC. Its translation: CATSRGRGYQETQYF.

J is TRBJ1-2 and V is TRBV27; no reliable D call. Trimming left V 3 bases short and J 3 bases short, with 11 bases between. Germline lookup yields CDR1 MNHEY and CDR2 SMNVEV (reference sequence). CDR3 length: 14 amino acids. The CDR3 DNA reads TGTGCCAGCAGTTTGGGTGACGGGGACTATGGCTACACCTTC. Translated, it gives CASSLGDGDYGYTF.

The chain couples TRBV10-2 to TRBJ2-5; D is possibly TRBD2 (6 bases). CDR1 and CDR2 (germline): WSHSY, SAAADI. The CDR3 covers 16 residues. Trimming removed 3 bases from V and 3 bases from J, with 17 bases in between. The CDR3 coding sequence is TGCGCCAGCAGTGAAGGAGGGAGCCCCGAGAAAGAGACCCAGTACTTC. The encoded protein is CASSEGGSPEKETQYF.

The rearrangement joins TRBV9 to TRBJ1-4, with 8 bases lining up with TRBD1. Trimming removed 2 bases from V and 8 bases from J; junction bases left unmatched: 8. CDR3 length: 15 amino acids. Germline V gene data show CDR1 as SGDLS and CDR2 as YYNGEE. The CDR3 spells CASSVGTGVMEKLFF. The CDR3 bases are TGTGCCAGCAGCGTCGGGACAGGAGTAATGGAAAAACTGTTTTTT.

CDR3: CATSDPAGTSATDTQYF. The CDR3 DNA follows: TGTGCCACCAGTGACCCGGCCGGCACTAGCGCCACAGATACGCAGTATTTT. The chain employs TRBV24-1 and TRBJ2-3, with 7 positions matching TRBD2. The CDR3 consists of 17 residues. CDR1 and CDR2 from the germline V gene are KGHDR and SFDVKD. J gave up 2 bases and V 4 bases, and 11 bases lay outside the gene matches.

This clonotype was seen only once. This sequence joins TRBV21-1 and TRBJ2-1; no DNA check was done on the table's D call, TRBD2. TRBV21-1 is labeled a pseudogene. This CDR3 has 16 amino acids. CDR3 in amino acids: CASSKSGSGGPTEQFF. The CDR3 coding sequence is TGTGCCAGCAGCAAAAGTGGGTCGGGGGGGCCGACTGAGCAGTTCTTC.

This chain uses TRBV30 with TRBJ1-4; no clear D gene. Trimming took 0 bases from V and 4 from J, leaving 6 bases between them. Per germline, CDR1 GTSNPN and CDR2 SVGIG (reference sequence). This CDR3 is 13 amino acids long. This CDR3 is CAWSVGFNEKLFF. The CDR3 nucleotides are TGTGCCTGGAGTGTAGGCTTTAATGAAAAACTGTTTTTT.

This sequence joins TRBV4-3 and TRBJ2-2; D is possibly TRBD2 (5 bases). The CDR3 contains 17 residues. Germline V CDR1 and CDR2: LGHNA, YSLEER. Trimming cost V 3 bases and J 1 base, with 15 bases left between them. CDR3: CASSQAPGILNTGELFF. The CDR3 DNA is TGCGCCAGCAGCCAGGCTCCCGGGATTTTGAACACCGGGGAGCTGTTTTTT.

This clonotype was seen only once. V and J are TRBV21-1 and TRBJ2-1; the table's D call TRBD1 went unverified against the DNA. TRBV21-1 is flagged as a pseudogene. The CDR3 extends over 20 amino acids. DNA for the CDR3: TGTGCCAGCAGCAAAGAGGTGGGCCAGGGCTGCTTTTACACCTACAATGAGCAGTTCTTC. Its translation is CASSKEVGQGCFYTYNEQFF.